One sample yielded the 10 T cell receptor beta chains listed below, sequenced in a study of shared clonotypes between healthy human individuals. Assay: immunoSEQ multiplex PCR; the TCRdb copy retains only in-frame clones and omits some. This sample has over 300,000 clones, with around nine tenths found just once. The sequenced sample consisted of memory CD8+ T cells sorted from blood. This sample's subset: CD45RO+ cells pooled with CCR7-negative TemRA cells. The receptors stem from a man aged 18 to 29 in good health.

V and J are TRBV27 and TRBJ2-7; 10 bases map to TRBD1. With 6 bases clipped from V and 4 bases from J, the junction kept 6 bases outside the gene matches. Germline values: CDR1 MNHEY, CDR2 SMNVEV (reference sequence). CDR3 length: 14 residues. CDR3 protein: CASRTGTGVYEQYF. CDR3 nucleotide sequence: TGTGCCAGCAGGACAGGGACAGGGGTATACGAGCAGTACTTC.

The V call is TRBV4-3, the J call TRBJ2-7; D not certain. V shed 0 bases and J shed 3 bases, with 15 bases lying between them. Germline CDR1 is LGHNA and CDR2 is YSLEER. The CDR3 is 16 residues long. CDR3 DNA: TGCGCCAGCAGCCAAGAATTCGGCCCCTGGTTCTACGAGCAGTACTTC. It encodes CASSQEFGPWFYEQYF.

The CDR3 reads CATHSGGGITEAFF. CDR3 bases: TGTGCCACCCATTCGGGGGGAGGGATCACTGAAGCTTTCTTT. The chain employs TRBV6-5 and TRBJ1-1; weak D call: TRBD1 (5 bases). V was shortened by 10 bases and J by 4 bases, with 19 bases between the two germline ends. Germline V lookup: CDR1 MNHEY, CDR2 SVGAGI. This CDR3 contains 14 residues.

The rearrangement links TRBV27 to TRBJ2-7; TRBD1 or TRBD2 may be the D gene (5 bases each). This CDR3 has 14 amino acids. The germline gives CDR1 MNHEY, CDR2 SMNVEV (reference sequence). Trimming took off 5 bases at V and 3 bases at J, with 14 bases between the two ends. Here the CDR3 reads CASSPGRSLYEQYF. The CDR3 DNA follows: TGTGCCAGCAGTCCGGGACGGAGCCTCTACGAGCAGTACTTC.

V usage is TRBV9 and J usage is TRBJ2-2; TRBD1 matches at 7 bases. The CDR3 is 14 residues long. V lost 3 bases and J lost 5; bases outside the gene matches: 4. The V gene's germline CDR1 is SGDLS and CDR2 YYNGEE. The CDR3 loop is CASSDGTVTGELFF. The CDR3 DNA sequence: TGTGCCAGCAGCGACGGGACAGTAACCGGGGAGCTGTTTTTT.

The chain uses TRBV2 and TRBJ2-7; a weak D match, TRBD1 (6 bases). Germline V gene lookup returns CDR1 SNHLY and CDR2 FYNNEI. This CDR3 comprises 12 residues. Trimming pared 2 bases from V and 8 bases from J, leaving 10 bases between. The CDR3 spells CASSELRGKQYF. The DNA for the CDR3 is TGTGCCAGCAGTGAACTTAGGGGGAAGCAGTACTTC.

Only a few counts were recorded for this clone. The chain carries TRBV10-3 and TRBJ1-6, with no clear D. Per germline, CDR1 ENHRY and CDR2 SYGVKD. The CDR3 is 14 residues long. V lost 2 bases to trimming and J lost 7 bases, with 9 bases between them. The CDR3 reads CAISEGGNNSPLHF. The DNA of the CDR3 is TGTGCCATCAGTGAGGGAGGGAACAATTCACCCCTCCACTTT.

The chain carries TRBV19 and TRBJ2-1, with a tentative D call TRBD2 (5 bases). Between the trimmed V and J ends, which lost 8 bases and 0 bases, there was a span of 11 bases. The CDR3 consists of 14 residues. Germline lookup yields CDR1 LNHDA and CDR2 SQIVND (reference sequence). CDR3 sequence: CASSDWSSYNEQFF. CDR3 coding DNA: TGTGCCAGTTCGGACTGGAGCTCCTACAATGAGCAGTTCTTC.

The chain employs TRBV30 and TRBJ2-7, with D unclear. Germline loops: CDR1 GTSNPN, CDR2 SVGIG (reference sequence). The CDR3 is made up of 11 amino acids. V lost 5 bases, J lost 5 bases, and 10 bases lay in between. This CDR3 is CAWGSTNEQYF. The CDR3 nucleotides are TGTGCCTGGGGAAGCACTAACGAGCAGTACTTC.

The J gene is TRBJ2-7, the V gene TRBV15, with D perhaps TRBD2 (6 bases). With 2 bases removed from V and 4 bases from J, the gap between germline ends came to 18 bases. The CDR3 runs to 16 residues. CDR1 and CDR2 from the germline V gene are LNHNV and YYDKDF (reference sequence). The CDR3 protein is CATSRLGSRAGYEQYF. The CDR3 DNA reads TGTGCCACCAGCAGACTGGGTAGCAGGGCGGGATACGAGCAGTACTTC.